Listed below are T cell receptor beta chains from one sample, sequenced in a study of shared clonotypes between healthy human individuals. TCRdb's copy holds only in-frame clones and misses some; the assay was immunoSEQ multiplex PCR. The data show under 650,000 clones, 90% to 97% seen once. The sequencing input was naive CD4+ T cells sorted from blood. Source of these receptors: a woman in her twenties or thirties in good health. The conserved cysteine and the conserved F or W are not part of the CDR3 here. Fields, in order: CDR3 protein, V gene, J gene.

CDR3aa: ASSFSRSGANVLT; v_gene: TRBV28; j_gene: TRBJ2-6
CDR3aa: ASSRQGTEAF; v_gene: TRBV19; j_gene: TRBJ1-1
CDR3aa: ASSGRAPRSGYEQY; v_gene: TRBV5-1; j_gene: TRBJ2-7
CDR3aa: ASSFHRQADQPQH; v_gene: TRBV28; j_gene: TRBJ1-5
CDR3aa: ASSYPTGTGGYEQY; v_gene: TRBV6-5; j_gene: TRBJ2-7
CDR3aa: ASSVGVLSYEQY; v_gene: TRBV25-1; j_gene: TRBJ2-7
CDR3aa: ASSIPGRYY; v_gene: TRBV19; j_gene: TRBJ2-5
CDR3aa: ASSLSTAPRIGGRAYNEQF; v_gene: TRBV4-2; j_gene: TRBJ2-1
CDR3aa: ASSEAGTGRSGYGYT; v_gene: TRBV4-1; j_gene: TRBJ1-2
CDR3aa: ASSLAAYGYT; v_gene: TRBV28; j_gene: TRBJ1-2
CDR3aa: ASSRGTSGSYEQY; v_gene: TRBV28; j_gene: -
CDR3aa: ASSFRDYSYEQY; v_gene: TRBV28; j_gene: TRBJ2-7
CDR3aa: ASYRNPGTDTQY; v_gene: TRBV5-1; j_gene: TRBJ2-3
CDR3aa: ASSLAGTRLTHEQF; v_gene: TRBV5-4; j_gene: TRBJ2-1
CDR3aa: ASSVGSGRPQH; v_gene: TRBV9; j_gene: TRBJ1-5
CDR3aa: ASSHLQGAGDNYGYT; v_gene: TRBV4-2; j_gene: TRBJ1-2
CDR3aa: ASSQDNYGYT; v_gene: TRBV28; j_gene: TRBJ1-2
CDR3aa: ASSFREVQTQY; v_gene: TRBV11-2; j_gene: TRBJ2-5
CDR3aa: AWSVAGARLREQY; v_gene: TRBV30; j_gene: TRBJ2-7
CDR3aa: AWSPAPYEQY; v_gene: TRBV30; j_gene: TRBJ2-7
CDR3aa: ASSRRDTLTGELF; v_gene: TRBV19; j_gene: TRBJ2-2
CDR3aa: ASGQSSGNTIY; v_gene: TRBV2; j_gene: TRBJ1-3
CDR3aa: ASGPQGLPEQF; v_gene: TRBV5-1; j_gene: TRBJ2-1
CDR3aa: ASSRPGQGFGEQY; v_gene: TRBV4-1; j_gene: TRBJ2-7
CDR3aa: ASSEREGPYEQY; v_gene: TRBV6-4; j_gene: TRBJ2-7
CDR3aa: ASSLAGQGEQF; v_gene: TRBV5-1; j_gene: TRBJ2-1